The 12 T cell receptor beta chains reported below all come from one sample, sequenced in a study of naive and memory T cell subsets. Study results and caveats: Possibly reflecting memory cells re-expressing CD45RA, a few larger clonotypes occurred in naive repertoires, especially CD8.

Their specific antigens are unknown. An equimolar mix of two oligonucleotides served as the beta constant-region primer for TRBC1 and TRBC2. Nested alpha and beta constant-region primers with the SP2 primer drove four PCR rounds on ligated cDNA. Via MiXCR, TCRdb re-called the UMI-ligation and nested PCR reads, giving one row per CDR3 protein. The data contain tens of thousands of distinct CDR3 sequences, roughly 10% of them singletons. The sequenced material came from naive CD4+ T cells from blood. These receptor sequences come from a human donor in good health.

This clonotype was detected a few times. The chain recombines TRBV5-1 with TRBJ2-7; 8 nucleotides align to TRBD1. Germline CDR1 and CDR2: SGHRS and YFSETQ. The CDR3 consists of 15 residues. J was trimmed by 3 bases and V by 2 bases; bases with no gene match: 7. Here the CDR3 DNA reads TGCGCCAGCAGCTTCCAGTCTACAGGGGGCTACGAGCAGTACTTC. This translates into CASSFQSTGGYEQYF.

This chain joins TRBV18 and TRBJ2-3; tentative D call: TRBD2 (5 bases). The V and J ends lost 2 bases and 5 bases respectively, with 11 bases between them. Germline CDR1 KGHSH, CDR2 LQKENI. This CDR3 spans 14 amino acids. The CDR3 sequence: CASSPSGGVDTQYF. CDR3 sequence (DNA): TGTGCCAGCTCACCAAGCGGTGGCGTAGATACGCAGTATTTT.

In regard to this clonotype: It may be a read error: a sequence one base away is much more abundant. J is TRBJ1-3 and V is TRBV25-1; D unresolved. Germline V gene data show CDR1 as MGHDK and CDR2 as SYGVNS. The CDR3 contains 13 residues. V was clipped by 3 bases and J by 0 bases, with 3 bases between them. CDR3 amino acids: CASSDSSGNTIYF. The CDR3 region has the DNA TGTGCCAGCAGTGACAGCTCTGGAAACACCATATATTTT. Complete variable domain (other parts from reference TRBV25-1 and TRBJ1-3): EADIYQTPRYLVIGTGKKITLECSQTMGHDKMYWYQQDPGMELHLIHYSYGVNSTEKGDLSSESTVSRIRTEHFPLTLESARPSHTSQYLCASSDSSGNTIYFGEGSWLTVV.

This chain joins TRBV7-2 and TRBJ2-3; D is ambiguous. Trimming took off 1 base at V and 6 bases at J, with 8 bases between the two ends. This CDR3 region has 13 residues. CDR1 is SGHTA and CDR2 is FQGNSA in the germline V gene. The chain's CDR3 is CASSLGYQDTQYF. CDR3 sequence (DNA): TGTGCCAGCAGCTTAGGGTACCAGGATACGCAGTATTTT.

The rearrangement uses TRBV5-1 and TRBJ2-7; D possibly corresponds to TRBD1 (6 bases). There are 14 residues in the CDR3. The germline V gene encodes CDR1 SGHRS and CDR2 YFSETQ. V shed 3 bases and J shed 2 bases, with 12 bases lying between them. The CDR3 bases are TGCGCCAGCAGCTCCGGGACACTGACCTACGAGCAGTACTTC. This encodes CASSSGTLTYEQYF. The variable domain in full, completed from reference TRBV5-1 and TRBJ2-7, reads KAGVTQTPRYLIKTRGQQVTLSCSPISGHRSVSWYQQTPGQGLQFLFEYFSETQRNKGNFPGRFSGRQFSNSRSEMNVSTLELGDSALYLCASSSGTLTYEQYFGPGTRLTVT.

This clonotype has only a few counts. This chain connects TRBV4-2 to TRBJ2-4; D unclear. The CDR3 is 15 residues long. Germline V CDR1 and CDR2: LGHNA, YNFKEQ. V dropped 4 bases and J dropped 0 bases, with 10 bases sitting between them. The CDR3 nucleotides are TGTGCCAGCAGCCTCGTCGGTCAAGCCAAAAACATTCAGTACTTC. Translated: CASSLVGQAKNIQYF.

Here the CDR3 DNA reads TGTGCCAGCAGCTTACGACAGAACAATCAGCCCCAGCATTTT. Translated: CASSLRQNNQPQHF. The chain employs TRBV7-2 and TRBJ1-5, with a possible D match to TRBD1 (5 bases). The V gene's germline CDR1 is SGHTA and CDR2 FQGNSA. The CDR3 is 14 residues long. V was pared by 2 bases and J by 3 bases, with 8 bases between.

This clonotype appeared a few times. This chain connects TRBV28 to TRBJ2-4; TRBD1 agrees at 7 bases. V dropped 8 bases and J dropped 1; count of bases not matched to a gene: 14. The CDR3 consists of 17 residues. The germline gives CDR1 MDHEN, CDR2 SYDVKM. CDR3 in DNA: TGTGCCAGCTTGCGGACAGGTGATGGGGTGGCCAAAAACATTCAGTACTTC. This codes for CASLRTGDGVAKNIQYF.

The chain links TRBV18 to TRBJ2-1, with D possibly being TRBD2 (5 bases). Looked up from germline, CDR1 is KGHSH and CDR2 is LQKENI. Trimming left V 0 bases short and J 7 bases short, with 16 bases between. The CDR3 loop spans 16 amino acids. CDR3 protein: CASSPPWKLRGNEQFF. Here the CDR3 DNA reads TGTGCCAGCTCACCACCGTGGAAGCTCCGAGGGAATGAGCAGTTCTTC.

This chain links TRBV12-3 or TRBV12-4 with TRBJ2-2; TRBD2 agrees at 11 bases. CDR3 length: 17 residues. J lost 0 bases, V lost 3 bases, and 3 bases had no gene match. The CDR3 protein is CASSLVAGGPNTGELFF. The CDR3, as DNA: TGTGCCAGCAGTTTGGTAGCGGGAGGGCCGAACACCGGGGAGCTGTTTTTT.

In its sample, this clonotype was seen a few times. The rearrangement links TRBV7-2 to TRBJ2-3, with TRBD2 matching 11 bases. The germline V gene encodes CDR1 SGHTA and CDR2 FQGNSA. This CDR3 has 19 residues. V lost 0 bases, J lost 3 bases, and 11 bases stayed unmatched. The CDR3 reads CASSLAGPSGGFATDTQYF. CDR3 bases: TGTGCCAGCAGCTTAGCGGGTCCTAGCGGGGGGTTTGCTACAGATACGCAGTATTTT.

This clonotype has a count of ten or more. This rearrangement joins TRBV11-2 to TRBJ2-3, with TRBD2 identical over 8 bases. The CDR3 has 15 residues. CDR1 SGHAT and CDR2 FQNNGV come from the germline V gene. J lost 6 bases, V lost 5 bases, and 10 bases had no gene match. The CDR3 DNA sequence: TGTGCCAGCAGCACAAGACGGGAGGGAGGGGATACGCAGTATTTT. Its protein product is CASSTRREGGDTQYF.